Listed below are T cell receptor beta chains from one sample, sequenced in a study of siplizumab effects on memory and regulatory T cells. Profiling relied on immunoSEQ multiplex PCR, and the TCRdb table lists in-frame clones only, not all of them. The table lists 110,000 or so clones, roughly 94% of them singletons. Sequencing input: Tregs sorted from blood. These receptors originate from a human donor in good health. Both conserved end residues are part of each CDR3. D genes are given only for firm matches. Size is stated for part of the rows, as once, few or many counts, or as a class when the clone is expanded.

j_call v_call clone_size d_call cdr3_nt cdr3_aa
TRBJ2-7 TRBV14 - TRBD1 TGTGCCAGCAGCCAAGGACAGGGGACTTACTCCTACGAGCAGTACTTC CASSQGQGTYSYEQYF
TRBJ2-3 TRBV19 - - TGTGCCAGTAAACCCCGGATGGGTACGCAGTATTTT CASKPRMGTQYF
TRBJ1-1 TRBV30 - - TGTGCCTGGACGCCAGACGTAAAGGGTTGGGGTACTGAAGCTTTCTTT CAWTPDVKGWGTEAFF
TRBJ1-6 TRBV5-6 - TRBD1 TGTGCCAGCAGCCCTCGGACAGGGGAAAATTCACCCCTCCACTTT CASSPRTGENSPLHF
TRBJ2-7 TRBV6-1 - TRBD2 TGTGCCAGCAGTCGCGGGGGGGAGACATACGAGCAGTACTTC CASSRGGETYEQYF
TRBJ2-7 TRBV11-2 - TRBD1 TGTGCCAGCGGGACAGACTACGAGCAGTACTTC CASGTDYEQYF
TRBJ2-3 TRBV5-4 - TRBD2 TGTGCCAGCAGCTCGGGACTAGCGGGCACAGATACGCAGTATTTT CASSSGLAGTDTQYF
TRBJ1-6 TRBV18 - - TGTGCCAGCTCAGGATTCGATCCGACAGCTAATTCACCCCTCCACTTT CASSGFDPTANSPLHF
TRBJ2-2 TRBV19 - - TGTGCCAGTAGCGGTGTAGCCATGTTTACCGGGGAGCTGTTTTTT CASSGVAMFTGELFF
TRBJ2-3 TRBV5-1 - - TGCGCCAGCAGCTTTGGCCTAGCTGTAGGAGATACGCAGTATTTT CASSFGLAVGDTQYF
TRBJ2-5 TRBV29-1 - TRBD2 TGCAGCGTTGAGAGGGTACTAGCGGGGGGGCAAGAGACCCAGTACTTC CSVERVLAGGQETQYF
TRBJ1-1 TRBV5-4 - TRBD1 TGTGCCAGCAGCTTGTCCCCGGGACAGGGGAACACTGAAGCTTTCTTT CASSLSPGQGNTEAFF
TRBJ1-1 TRBV5-1 - - TGCGCCAGCAGCTTGATAAGGGGAGGGAACACTGAAGCTTTCTTT CASSLIRGGNTEAFF
TRBJ2-7 TRBV6-1 - - TGTGCCAGCAGCAAGCCGTACGAGCAGTACTTC CASSKPYEQYF
TRBJ2-7 TRBV7-9 - - TGTGCCAGCGGGCCCTTGACCTCTATATCATCCTACGAGCAGTACTTC CASGPLTSISSYEQYF
TRBJ2-2 TRBV18 - - TGTGCCAGCTCACCAGACAGGTTCAGGAGGGAGCTGTTTTTT CASSPDRFRRELFF
TRBJ1-2 TRBV7-2 - TRBD1 TGTGCCAGCAGCCCCCAGACAGGGGCTTTTTTGCATGGCTACACCTTC CASSPQTGAFLHGYTF
TRBJ2-2 TRBV7-3 - - TGTGCCAGCAGCTTAATAGCGAACACCGGGGAGCTGTTTTTT CASSLIANTGELFF
TRBJ2-1 TRBV19 - - TGTGCCAGTAGTGTAGCGGACTACAATGAGCAGTTCTTC CASSVADYNEQFF
TRBJ2-6 TRBV25-1 - - TGTGCCAGCAGTGCCTCCCGCTCTGGGGCCAACGTCCTGACTTTC CASSASRSGANVLTF
TRBJ2-5 TRBV5-1 - TRBD2 TGCGCCAGCAGCTTTGGACTAGCGGAGACCCAGTACTTC CASSFGLAETQYF
TRBJ1-1 TRBV4-1 - - TGCGCCAGCAGCCGACAGGTTATGAACACTGAAGCTTTCTTT CASSRQVMNTEAFF
TRBJ2-7 TRBV5-6 - TRBD2 TGTGCCAGCAGCTATAGCGGGATCGGCCGGGAGCAGTACTTC CASSYSGIGREQYF
TRBJ1-6 TRBV5-1 once - TGCGCCAGCAGCGGCAGTCGTAATTCACCCCTCCACTTT CASSGSRNSPLHF
TRBJ2-1 TRBV4-2 - - TGTGCCAGCAGCCACCCAGCTAGCTCCTACAATGAGCAGTTCTTC CASSHPASSYNEQFF
TRBJ2-7 TRBV5-1 - TRBD2 TGCGCCAGCAGCTTGGTTCCAGCGGGAGGTTACGAGCAGTACTTC CASSLVPAGGYEQYF
TRBJ1-5 TRBV19 - - TGTGCCAGTAGTAGGCTAGGGGCCTCTCAGCCCCAGCATTTT CASSRLGASQPQHF
TRBJ2-3 TRBV5-1 - TRBD2 TGCGCCAGCAGCCTAGGACTAGCCGCAGATACGCAGTATTTT CASSLGLAADTQYF
TRBJ2-7 TRBV19 few - TGTGCCAGTAGTCCATGGACACGGGGTGGGTACGAGCAGTACTTC CASSPWTRGGYEQYF
TRBJ2-3 TRBV4-1 - - TGCGCCAGCAGCCAAGATCGGGACACAGATACGCAGTATTTT CASSQDRDTDTQYF
TRBJ2-2 TRBV21-1 once - TGTGCCAGCAGTCTCTATCCGGGGGGACTTTCGAACACCGGGGAGCTGTTTTTT CASSLYPGGLSNTGELFF
TRBJ2-3 TRBV6-6 - TRBD2 TGTGCCACCGCCCCACGGGCTAGCGGGACCACAGATACGCAGTATTTT CATAPRASGTTDTQYF
TRBJ1-1 TRBV5-1 - TRBD1 TGCGCCAGCAGCTTGGATTCAGGGGGAGGTACTGAAGCTTTCTTT CASSLDSGGGTEAFF
TRBJ2-6 TRBV4-2 - TRBD1 TGTGCCAGCAGCCAAGATCAGGGACAGACCGGGGCCAACGTCCTGACTTTC CASSQDQGQTGANVLTF
TRBJ2-4 TRBV5-1 - TRBD2 TGCGCCAGCAGCGGCGGGACTAGCGGGGCCCTAGCCAAAAACATTCAGTACTTC CASSGGTSGALAKNIQYF
TRBJ2-5 TRBV13 - TRBD2 TGTGCCAGCAGCTTGATGAGCGGGAGGGCGGCTTTCCCGAGGGAGACCCAGTACTTC CASSLMSGRAAFPRETQYF
TRBJ2-2 TRBV5-4 - TRBD2 TGTGCCAGCAGCGCGGGACTAGCAACCACCGGGGAGCTGTTTTTT CASSAGLATTGELFF
TRBJ2-7 TRBV5-1 - TRBD1 TGCGCCAGCAGCTTGGAGGGGGGACAGGGGTACGAGCAGTACTTC CASSLEGGQGYEQYF
TRBJ2-5 TRBV18 - TRBD2 TGTGCCAGCCAACCCGGACTAGACGGGGAGACCCAGTACTTC CASQPGLDGETQYF
TRBJ1-1 TRBV29-1 - TRBD1 TGCAGCGCCGACAGGGGTTTTAGGACTGAAGCTTTCTTT CSADRGFRTEAFF
TRBJ2-1 TRBV2 - - TGTGCCAGCAGTGAAGCGGAGTTGGATGGTGAGCAGTTCTTC CASSEAELDGEQFF
TRBJ2-7 TRBV9 - TRBD2 TGTGCCAGCAGCCCGGGAGGGTGGCGGTTGGACGAGCAGTACTTC CASSPGGWRLDEQYF
TRBJ1-2 TRBV10-3 - - TGTGCCATCAGAGGGGCAGGTAACTATGGCTACACCTTC CAIRGAGNYGYTF
TRBJ2-2 TRBV2 - - TGTGCCAGCAGTCGAACCCCGGTGTCGAACACCGGGGAGCTGTTTTTT CASSRTPVSNTGELFF
TRBJ1-1 TRBV4-2 - - TGTGCCAGCAGCCAAGTTTCACAGGCACCCACTGAAGCTTTCTTT CASSQVSQAPTEAFF
TRBJ2-5 TRBV5-1 - TRBD2 TGCGCCAGCAGCCCTCTAGCGGGAGGGGAGACCCAGTACTTC CASSPLAGGETQYF
TRBJ2-5 TRBV19 once - TGTGCCAGTTTTTCCCCCAATCGCGAGACCCAGTACTTC CASFSPNRETQYF
TRBJ2-2 TRBV19 - - TGTGCCAGCCCCGGGGACACCGGGGAGCTGTTTTTT CASPGDTGELFF
TRBJ2-3 TRBV27 - TRBD2 TGTGCCAGCAGGGCCTGGCGGGGGGGTTTCACAGATACGCAGTATTTT CASRAWRGGFTDTQYF
TRBJ2-5 TRBV6-1 - TRBD1 TGTGCCAGCAGTTGGACAGGGCCAGAGACCCAGTACTTC CASSWTGPETQYF
TRBJ2-2 TRBV5-1 - - TGCGCCAGCAGCTTGGCTGGGCAGATGAACACCGGGGAGCTGTTTTTT CASSLAGQMNTGELFF
TRBJ1-5 TRBV5-6 - - TGTGCCAGCAGTTTCGGACCAATAATTAGCAATCAGCCCCAGCATTTT CASSFGPIISNQPQHF
TRBJ1-2 TRBV6-5 - - TGTGCCAGCAGCCGACCCGGGCCCAGAGGTGGCTACACCTTC CASSRPGPRGGYTF